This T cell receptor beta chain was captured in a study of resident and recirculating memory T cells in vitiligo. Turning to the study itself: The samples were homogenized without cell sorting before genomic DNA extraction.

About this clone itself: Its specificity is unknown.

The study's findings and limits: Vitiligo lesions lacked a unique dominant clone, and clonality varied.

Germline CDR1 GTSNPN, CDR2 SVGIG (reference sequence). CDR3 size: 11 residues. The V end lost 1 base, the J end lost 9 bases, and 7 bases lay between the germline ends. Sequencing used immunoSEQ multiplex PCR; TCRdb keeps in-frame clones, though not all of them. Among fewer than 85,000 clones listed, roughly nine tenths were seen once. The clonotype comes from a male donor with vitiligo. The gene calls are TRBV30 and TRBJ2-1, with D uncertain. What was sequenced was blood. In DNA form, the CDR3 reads TGTGCCTGGAGTGAGTACTTTGAGCAGTTCTTC. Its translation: CAWSEYFEQFF. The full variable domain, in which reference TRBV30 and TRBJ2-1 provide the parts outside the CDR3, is SQTIHQWPATLVQPVGSPLSLECTVEGTSNPNLYWYRQAAGRGLQLLFYSVGIGQISSEVPQNLSASRPQDRQFILSSKKLLLSDSGFYLCAWSEYFEQFFGPGTRLTVL.